This T cell receptor beta chain was captured by sequencing in a study of T cell responses to AZD1222 COVID-19 vaccine. General study findings and limits: A reported finding is that nearly half of spike-specific TCRs target unmutated variant regions. Donors were largely white British and mainly female; clonal diversity was possibly underestimated. Repertoire collection took place solely once the T cell response had peaked. Spike-spanning, vaccine-associated CD4 TCRs were dominant at 160-218 and 743-854.

Comment on this clone: Its specificity is not known.

The data were produced by immunoSEQ multiplex PCR, yet TCRdb's version contains in-frame clones alone and is incomplete. Of around 94,000 clones in the sample, around nine tenths were seen once. V was shortened by 9 bases and J by 4 bases, with 12 bases between the two germline ends. Per germline, CDR1 SNHLY and CDR2 FYNNEI. This CDR3 contains 12 residues. This receptor was obtained from an adult in good health. V usage is TRBV2 and J usage is TRBJ1-2; possibly TRBD1 for D (5 bases). Sequencing was performed on peripheral blood, taken on day 0 of AZD1222 vaccination. The DNA of the CDR3 is TGTGCCAGGAGACAGACCGGCTATGGCTACACCTTC. As protein: CARRQTGYGYTF.